These 27 T cell receptor beta chains were sequenced from one sample in a study of tumor-infiltrating lymphocytes in primary liver carcinoma. Blood RNA was derived from unsorted whole blood, and germline DNA was extracted too. TCR beta cDNA was made from approximately 500 ng total RNA with a constant-region primer. Construction of TCR beta libraries relied on three successive nested multiplex PCR rounds employing slightly modified ARM-PCR. PCR rounds one and two used TRBV1-TRBV30 forward primers with a C-beta reverse primer for around 10 cycles each. One entry per CDR3 protein results from TCRdb running MiXCR on the multiplex PCR reads. The data hold 300,000 to 350,000 distinct CDR3 sequences, with roughly two thirds observed a single time. Sequencing was carried out using peripheral blood. All receptors derive from a man aged 35 to 55 with primary liver carcinoma and hepatitis B virus infection.

This clonotype showed up just once. The junction and the germline gene differ at one end; a read error may be behind it. The rearrangement uses TRBV11-1 and TRBJ2-3; D possibly corresponds to TRBD2 (5 bases). The CDR3 is 16 residues long. Germline assignment: CDR1 SGHAT and CDR2 FQDESV (reference sequence). The CDR3 region is CTSSFFRSGNTDTQYF. The CDR3 coding sequence is TGTACCAGCAGCTTCTTTCGTTCCGGGAACACAGATACGCAGTATTTT.

This sequence joins TRBV20-1 and TRBJ2-1, with D unclear. Deletions cut 3 bases from V and 3 bases from J, with 12 bases between. The CDR3 runs to 14 residues. Germline-derived CDR1 and CDR2 are DFQATT and SNEGSKA (reference sequence). Written as DNA, the CDR3 is TGCAGTGCTAGCAGTTCCTACCACTACAATGAGCAGTTCTTC. Residues: CSASSSYHYNEQFF.

This clonotype was recorded a few times. The V gene is TRBV5-1, the J gene TRBJ2-7; perhaps TRBD1 as D (5 bases). In germline, CDR1 is SGHRS, CDR2 YFSETQ. Trimming pared 3 bases from V and 7 bases from J, leaving 20 bases between. The CDR3 loop spans 15 amino acids. The CDR3 loop reads CASSSLQGVGWEQYF. The DNA of the CDR3 is TGCGCCAGCAGCTCATTGCAGGGTGTCGGGTGGGAGCAGTACTTC.

This clonotype was seen once. The germline gene is not matched at one end of the junction; a read error may be the cause. The rearrangement uses TRBV6-1 and TRBJ1-1, with TRBD1 identical over 8 bases. The CDR3 runs 14 residues. Germline V lookup: CDR1 MNHNS, CDR2 SASEGT. CDR3 nucleotides: TGTGCCAGCAGTGCCGGGACAGGCTACACTGCAGCTTTCTTT. Translated, it gives CASSAGTGYTAAFF.

The CDR3 coding sequence is TGTGCCAGCAGCTCGACATCAGATACGCAGTATTTT. As protein: CASSSTSDTQYF. The rearrangement joins TRBV6-6 to TRBJ2-3; no definite D call. The CDR3 is 12 residues long. The ends were cut back, 6 bases at V and 4 bases at J, with 8 bases in the middle. Germline CDR1 reads MNHNY; CDR2 reads SVGAGI (reference sequence).

On this clonotype: One base away lies a much larger clone, so this may be a sequencing read error. The chain uses TRBV6-1 and TRBJ2-3; weak D call: TRBD2 (5 bases). This CDR3 contains 14 residues. Per germline, CDR1 MNHNS and CDR2 SASEGT. DNA of the CDR3: TGTGCCAGCAGTGAATTTAGCGTCCTAGATACGCTGTATTTT. Amino acid sequence: CASSEFSVLDTLYF.

There are many counts of this clonotype. The J gene is TRBJ2-3, the V gene TRBV6-6; D remains ambiguous. The V gene lost 2 bases and the J gene lost 3 bases, with 3 bases spanning the gap. Germline CDR1 reads MNHNY; CDR2 reads SVGAGI (reference sequence). The CDR3 consists of 12 residues. The CDR3 reads CASSYRTDTQYF. In nucleotides, the CDR3 is TGTGCCAGCAGTTACCGGACAGATACGCAGTATTTT.

This clonotype was counted ten times or more. The V call is TRBV29-1, the J call TRBJ2-1; 9 positions agree with TRBD1. The CDR3 runs 14 residues. With 6 bases clipped from V and 7 bases from J, the junction kept 10 bases outside the gene matches. The germline V gene has CDR1 SQVTM and CDR2 ANQGSEA. The CDR3 loop reads CSVQGAWELNEQFF. The DNA of the CDR3 is TGCAGCGTACAGGGGGCGTGGGAGCTAAATGAGCAGTTCTTC.

Points on this clonotype: The germline gene is not matched at one end of the junction; a read error may be the cause. This chain connects TRBV11-2 to TRBJ2-7, with 9 bases matching TRBD2. This CDR3 spans 16 amino acids. CDR1 SGHAT and CDR2 FQNNGV come from the germline V gene. The CDR3 coding sequence is TGTGCCAGCAGCTTCGGGACTAGCAAGTTGAGGAACGAGCGGTACTTC. It specifies CASSFGTSKLRNERYF. The complete variable domain, with remaining parts taken from reference TRBV11-2 and TRBJ2-7, reads EAGVAQSPRYKIIEKRQSVAFWCNPISGHATLYWYQQILGQGPKLLIQFQNNGVVDDSQLPKDRFSAERLKGVDSTLKIQPAKLEDSAVYLCASSFGTSKLRNERYFGPGTRLTVT.

V is TRBV12-3 or TRBV12-4 and J is TRBJ2-7; TRBD2 might be the D (5 bases). This CDR3 contains 12 residues. Trimming pared 4 bases from V and 4 bases from J, leaving 8 bases between. The CDR3: CASSSQRYEQYF. DNA for the CDR3: TGTGCCAGCAGTTCACAGCGGTACGAGCAGTACTTC.

CDR3 loop: CASSLARGGGSTYEQYF. Written as DNA, the CDR3 is TGTGCCAGCAGCTTAGCCCGCGGGGGCGGGAGTACCTACGAGCAGTACTTC. The chain recombines TRBV11-2 with TRBJ2-7, with TRBD2 as a possible D gene (7 bases). This CDR3 has 17 amino acids. Germline CDR1 SGHAT, CDR2 FQNNGV. Trimming took 1 base from V and 2 from J, leaving 18 bases between them.

For this clonotype: At one boundary the junction diverges from the germline segment, which might be a read error. V gene TRBV4-3 combines with J gene TRBJ2-3; 7 bases agree with TRBD1. CDR1 and CDR2 (germline): LGHNA, YSLEER. The CDR3 length is 16 residues. The CDR3 sequence: CASSPTTGRSWDKQYF. The CDR3 bases are TGCGCCAGCAGCCCCACGACAGGGCGAAGCTGGGATAAGCAGTATTTT.

A remark on this clonotype: This clone may be a read error of a much larger clone one base away. The rearrangement links TRBV6-6 to TRBJ2-1; 12 bases are a match to TRBD2. The V gene's germline CDR1 is MNHNY and CDR2 SVGAGI (reference sequence). CDR3 length: 15 amino acids. The CDR3 bases are TGTGTCAGCAGTTACAGGACTAGCGGGGCCAATGAGCAGTTCTTC. Its protein is CVSSYRTSGANEQFF.

This clonotype occurred many times. This sequence joins TRBV6-1 and TRBJ2-1; possibly TRBD1 for D (6 bases). V lost 2 bases and J lost 4, with 12 bases in between. Germline-derived CDR1 and CDR2 are MNHNS and SASEGT. The CDR3 runs 15 residues. CDR3 bases: TGTGCCAGCAGTGAAACCCGGACAGATTACAATGAGCAGTTCTTC. It encodes CASSETRTDYNEQFF.

Remarks on this clonotype: The conserved phenylalanine or tryptophan normally closing the CDR3 is absent here, so this likely arose from a read error. The DNA is omitted, as the CDR3 cannot be located on it reliably, and the CDR3 follows TCRdb's listing. The CDR3 protein is CARGLAYRGTGTEVFS. V gene TRBV11-2 combines with J gene TRBJ1-1; TRBD1 was called by the table and not checked on the DNA. Germline V lookup: CDR1 SGHAT, CDR2 FQNNGV. The CDR3 sequence runs 16 residues, both termini included.

This clonotype was seen at least ten times. V and J are TRBV12-3 or TRBV12-4 and TRBJ2-1; 9 bases fit TRBD2. The CDR3 has 16 amino acids. Trimming at V came to 4 bases and at J to 5 bases, leaving 9 bases not matched to a gene. DNA for the CDR3: TGTGCCAGCAGTTCCCTTGGACTAGCGAGAAACAATGAGCAGTTCTTC. Translation gives CASSSLGLARNNEQFF.

A note on this clonotype: One junction end does not reproduce the germline sequence, and a read error may be involved. The chain combines TRBV5-4 with TRBJ1-1; tentatively, D is TRBD1 (6 bases). CDR3 length equals 15 residues. Germline V gene sequence: CDR1 SGHNT, CDR2 YYREEE (reference sequence). The CDR3 DNA is TGTGTCAGCAGATCCGGGGGCTTCATGAACACTGAAGCTTTCTTC. Its protein product is CVSRSGGFMNTEAFF.

About this clonotype: This may stem from a read error, because a much larger clone lies one nucleotide away. The CDR3 DNA reads TGCGCCAGCAATGGACAGGGGGCGCACACCGGGGAGCTGTTTTTT. Amino acids: CASNGQGAHTGELFF. V usage is TRBV10-2 and J usage is TRBJ2-2; 11 nucleotides align to TRBD1. V lost 7 bases and J lost 3; bases outside the gene matches: 4. Per the germline V gene, CDR1 is WSHSY and CDR2 is SAAADI. The CDR3 consists of 15 residues.

With respect to this clonotype: Given a much more abundant clone one base away, this may be a read error. The chain combines TRBV6-1 with TRBJ2-1; TRBD2 is a possible D gene (6 bases). V shed 8 bases and J shed 1 base, with 24 bases lying between them. The CDR3 spans 18 residues. Germline V gene lookup returns CDR1 MNHNS and CDR2 SASEGT. The CDR3, as DNA: TGTGCCAGCCAACTCTTGCAGGGAGGTGAAGGATCCTACAATGAGCAGTTCTTC. Translating it yields CASQLLQGGEGSYNEQFF.

This clonotype was counted between two and nine times. A read error may produce the germline difference seen at one junction end. The CDR3 loop reads CAGSLSPTSEQYF. The DNA for the CDR3 is TGTGCCGGCAGCTTAAGTCCCACTAGCGAGCAGTACTTC. The chain combines TRBV11-1 with TRBJ2-7, with D maybe TRBD2 (5 bases). Germline V gene sequence: CDR1 SGHAT, CDR2 FQDESV (reference sequence). This CDR3 spans 13 amino acids.

With regard to this clonotype: This clone may be a read error of a much larger clone one base away. The chain employs TRBV29-1 and TRBJ1-2, with D possibly TRBD1 on 5 matching bases. CDR3 length: 13 residues. Trimming pared 7 bases from V and 12 bases from J, leaving 24 bases between. The germline gives CDR1 SQVTM, CDR2 ANQGSEA. CDR3 DNA sequence: TGCAGCGGGGGGACTGTCCAGGAGAGAGGCCACACCTTC. Protein product: CSGGTVQERGHTF.

The J gene is TRBJ2-5, the V gene TRBV11-2; TRBD1 or TRBD2 may be the D gene (5 bases each). The CDR3 totals 14 residues. Deletions cut 5 bases from V and 6 bases from J, with 16 bases between. The germline V gene encodes CDR1 SGHAT and CDR2 FQNNGV. Here the CDR3 DNA reads TGTGCCAGCAGCCCCGGGGCAACCCCCAAGACCCAGTACTTC. Amino acid sequence: CASSPGATPKTQYF.

The rearrangement links TRBV30 to TRBJ2-2; possibly TRBD2 for D (6 bases). The CDR3 spans 15 residues. Trimming left V 0 bases short and J 4 bases short, with 12 bases between. The V gene's germline CDR1 is GTSNPN and CDR2 SVGIG (reference sequence). CDR3 DNA: TGTGCCTGGAGTGTGGGGCTAGCGTGCACCGGGGAGCTGTTTTTT. Translated, it gives CAWSVGLACTGELFF.

This clonotype was observed many times. The V and J genes are TRBV6-2 or TRBV6-3 and TRBJ2-5; D is unclear. This CDR3 contains 13 residues. The germline gives CDR1 MNHEY, CDR2 SVGEGT. Between the trimmed V and J ends, which lost 2 bases and 2 bases, there was a span of 6 bases. Written as DNA, the CDR3 is TGTGCCAGCAGTTACGGCAGACAAGAGACCCAGTACTTC. This codes for CASSYGRQETQYF.

The genes are TRBV7-9 and TRBJ2-6; perhaps D is TRBD1 or TRBD2 (6 bases each). The CDR3 is 17 amino acids. Germline V gene data show CDR1 as SEHNR and CDR2 as FQNEAQ (reference sequence). With 4 bases removed from V and 1 base from J, the gap between germline ends came to 14 bases. The CDR3 region is CASSWGAAGSGANVLTF. CDR3 nucleotides: TGTGCCAGCAGCTGGGGGGCAGCAGGGTCTGGGGCCAACGTCCTGACTTTC. Full variable domain (missing parts from reference TRBV7-9 and TRBJ2-6): DTGVSQNPRHKITKRGQNVTFRCDPISEHNRLYWYRQTLGQGPEFLTYFQNEAQLEKSRLLSDRFSAERPKGSFSTLEIQRTEQGDSAMYLCASSWGAAGSGANVLTFGAGSRLTVL.

Only a few counts were recorded for this clonotype. This rearrangement joins TRBV6-1 to TRBJ1-5, with D possibly TRBD1 on 5 matching bases. V was clipped by 0 bases and J by 5 bases, with 17 bases between them. The CDR3 sequence is 17 residues long. The germline gives CDR1 MNHNS, CDR2 SASEGT. CDR3 bases: TGTGCCAGCAGTGAAGCGACCAGGACTAGGGGCTATCAGCCCCAGCATTTT. Protein product: CASSEATRTRGYQPQHF.

The J gene is TRBJ2-7, the V gene TRBV4-3, with 7 nucleotides matching TRBD2. Germline CDR1 is LGHNA and CDR2 is YSLEER. CDR3 size: 17 residues. Written as DNA, the CDR3 is TGCACTAGCAGCCAAAATACTAGCGCCCCAAGCTCCTACGAGCAGTACTTC. It yields the protein CTSSQNTSAPSSYEQYF.